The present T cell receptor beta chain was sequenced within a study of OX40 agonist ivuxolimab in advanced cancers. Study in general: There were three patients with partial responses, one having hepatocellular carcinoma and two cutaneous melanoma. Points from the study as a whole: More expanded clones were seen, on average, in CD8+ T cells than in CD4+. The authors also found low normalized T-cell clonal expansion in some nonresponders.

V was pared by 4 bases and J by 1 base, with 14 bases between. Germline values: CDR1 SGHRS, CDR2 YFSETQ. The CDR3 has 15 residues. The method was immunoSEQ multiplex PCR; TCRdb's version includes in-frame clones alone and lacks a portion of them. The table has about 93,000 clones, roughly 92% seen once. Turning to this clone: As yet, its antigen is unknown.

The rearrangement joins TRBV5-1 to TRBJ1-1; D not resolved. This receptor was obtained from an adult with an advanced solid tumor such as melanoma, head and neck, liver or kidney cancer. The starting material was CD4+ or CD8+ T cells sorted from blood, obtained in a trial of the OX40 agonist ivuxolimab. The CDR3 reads CASSPGSGRNTEAFF. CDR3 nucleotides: TGCGCCAGCAGCCCCGGCTCGGGTCGGAACACTGAAGCTTTCTTT.